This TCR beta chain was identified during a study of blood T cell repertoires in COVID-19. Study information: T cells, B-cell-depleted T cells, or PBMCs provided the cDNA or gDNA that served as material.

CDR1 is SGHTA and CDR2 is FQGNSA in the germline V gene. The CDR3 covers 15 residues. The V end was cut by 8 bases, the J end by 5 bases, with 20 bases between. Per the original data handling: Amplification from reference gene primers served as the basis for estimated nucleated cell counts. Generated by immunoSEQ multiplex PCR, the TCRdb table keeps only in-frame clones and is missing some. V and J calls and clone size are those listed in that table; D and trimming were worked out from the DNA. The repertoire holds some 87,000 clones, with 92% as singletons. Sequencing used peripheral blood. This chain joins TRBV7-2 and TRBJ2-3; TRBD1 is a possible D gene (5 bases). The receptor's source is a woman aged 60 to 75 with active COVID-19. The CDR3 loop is CASGPQAGFGDTQYF. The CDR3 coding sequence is TGTGCCAGCGGTCCCCAGGCAGGGTTTGGAGATACGCAGTATTTT. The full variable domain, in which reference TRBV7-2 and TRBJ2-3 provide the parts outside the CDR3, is GAGVSQSPSNKVTEKGKDVELRCDPISGHTALYWYRQSLGQGLEFLIYFQGNSAPDKSGLPSDRFSAERTGGSVSTLTIQRTQQEDSAVYLCASGPQAGFGDTQYFGPGTRLTVL.